Below, 31 T cell receptor beta chains from the same sample are listed, as sequenced in a study of identical twins. TCRdb called the 5' RACE reads again in MiXCR, with one record for every CDR3 protein. The sample carries roughly 1.6 million distinct CDR3 sequences, about 30% recorded once. The sample consisted of cord blood. Source of these receptors: a newborn girl in good health.

This clonotype was observed at least ten times. The chain has TRBV5-1 and TRBJ1-4; 7 nucleotides match TRBD1. Germline CDR1 reads SGHRS; CDR2 reads YFSETQ. The trim removed 7 bases at V and 3 bases at J, leaving 6 bases unmatched. The CDR3 sequence is 14 residues long. The CDR3 sequence: CASRQGSSNEKLFF. DNA for the CDR3: TGCGCCAGCCGACAGGGCAGTTCTAATGAAAAACTGTTTTTT.

This chain uses TRBV12-3 or TRBV12-4 with TRBJ1-2; D not certain. V lost 5 bases and J 3 bases, leaving 19 bases between the germline ends. The CDR3 runs to 16 residues. The CDR3 loop is CASSRTTFNLYYGYTF. In DNA, the CDR3 is TGTGCCAGCAGTCGCACCACGTTCAACCTTTACTATGGCTACACCTTC.

The chain has TRBV30 and TRBJ1-4; 7 bases match TRBD1. The CDR3 is 15 residues long. The junction had 4 bases not matched to a gene; V was cut back by 3 bases and J by 0 bases. Germline V gene lookup returns CDR1 GTSNPN and CDR2 SVGIG (reference sequence). The CDR3 region is CAWSAGQATNEKLFF. For the CDR3, the DNA is TGTGCCTGGAGCGCTGGACAGGCAACTAATGAAAAACTGTTTTTT. The whole variable domain, filled in from reference TRBV30 and TRBJ1-4, reads SQTIHQWPATLVQPVGSPLSLECTVEGTSNPNLYWYRQAAGRGLQLLFYSVGIGQISSEVPQNLSASRPQDRQFILSSKKLLLSDSGFYLCAWSAGQATNEKLFFGSGTQLSVL.

The V call is TRBV19, the J call TRBJ2-7, with D possibly being TRBD1 or TRBD2 (5 bases each). The DNA end is a closer match to TRBJ2-4, so the J assignment may be wrong. CDR3 length: 12 amino acids. The germline V gene has CDR1 LNHDA and CDR2 SQIVND (reference sequence). This CDR3 is CASSIEGSIQYF. In DNA form, the CDR3 reads TGTGCCAGTAGTATCGAGGGGAGCATTCAGTACTTC.

This clonotype was recorded once. Given a much more abundant clone one base away, this may be a read error. V gene TRBV9 combines with J gene TRBJ2-1, with D perhaps TRBD2 (6 bases). The CDR3 has 15 amino acids. V lost 3 bases and J 0 bases, leaving 10 bases between the germline ends. The germline CDR1 and CDR2 sequences are SGDLS and YYNGEE. This CDR3 reads CASSANGGSYNEQFF. The DNA for the CDR3 is TGTGCCAGCAGCGCTAACGGGGGCTCCTACAATGAGCAGTTCTTC.

The V gene is TRBV27, the J gene TRBJ2-7, with 10 bases that match TRBD1. The CDR3 loop spans 15 amino acids. Germline V gene sequence: CDR1 MNHEY, CDR2 SMNVEV (reference sequence). With V trimmed by 5 bases and J by 4 bases, 8 bases remained unmatched. CDR3 nucleotides: TGTGCCAGCAGTCTAGGGACAGGGGTAATGTACGAGCAGTACTTC. It specifies CASSLGTGVMYEQYF.

The V and J genes are TRBV3-1 and TRBJ2-5; a possible D gene is TRBD1 (6 bases). The CDR3 extends over 14 amino acids. V gave up 5 bases and J gave up 4 bases, with 14 bases separating them. Germline V gives CDR1 LGHDT, CDR2 YNNKEL (reference sequence). In DNA form, the CDR3 reads TGTGCCAGCAGCGCAGGGGTCTTCGGAGAGACCCAGTACTTC. Translated, it gives CASSAGVFGETQYF.

The rearrangement joins TRBV7-8 to TRBJ2-1; 8 bases agree with TRBD2. The V and J ends lost 4 bases and 0 bases, in that order; junction bases with no gene match: 8. CDR3 length: 17 amino acids. Germline V gives CDR1 SGHVS, CDR2 FQNEAQ. CDR3 DNA: TGTGCCAGCAGCTCCCTGGCTAGCGGGTTCTCCTACAATGAGCAGTTCTTC. This gives the protein CASSSLASGFSYNEQFF.

This clonotype came up many times. The V call is TRBV29-1, the J call TRBJ2-5; 9 bases match TRBD1. The trim removed 0 bases at V and 2 bases at J, leaving 7 bases unmatched. The length of the CDR3 is 16 residues. Per germline, CDR1 SQVTM and CDR2 ANQGSEA. The DNA for the CDR3 is TGCAGCGTTGAAGATCGGTTAGGGACAGGGCAAGAGACCCAGTACTTC. This gives the protein CSVEDRLGTGQETQYF.

This chain links TRBV27 with TRBJ2-7; D is unclear. The CDR3 extends over 14 amino acids. The germline gives CDR1 MNHEY, CDR2 SMNVEV (reference sequence). Trimming shortened V by 1 base and J by 7 bases, and 14 bases separated the two germline ends. This CDR3 reads CASSLLGPSREQYF. The CDR3 DNA sequence: TGTGCCAGCAGTTTATTAGGGCCCTCTAGGGAGCAGTACTTC.

This chain links TRBV11-1 with TRBJ2-1; maybe TRBD2 (6 bases). CDR3 length equals 15 residues. V lost 0 bases and J lost 5, with 11 bases in between. In germline, CDR1 is SGHAT, CDR2 FQDESV (reference sequence). CDR3 in DNA: TGTGCCAGCAGCTTAGCAGCGGGCCCAAACAATGAGCAGTTCTTC. Translated: CASSLAAGPNNEQFF.

This chain uses TRBV27 with TRBJ2-2, with D tentatively TRBD2 (7 bases). Germline lookup yields CDR1 MNHEY and CDR2 SMNVEV (reference sequence). This CDR3 spans 17 amino acids. The V end was cut by 3 bases, the J end by 2 bases, with 16 bases between. The CDR3 DNA is TGTGCCAGCAGTTTTGGACGAGGGGGGGGCAACACCGGGGAGCTGTTTTTT. Its translation is CASSFGRGGGNTGELFF.

This clonotype was observed a handful of times. The chain carries TRBV20-1 and TRBJ2-7; 8 nucleotides line up with TRBD2. This CDR3 spans 17 amino acids. CDR1 is DFQATT and CDR2 is SNEGSKA in the germline V gene (reference sequence). V was clipped by 1 base and J by 2 bases; unmatched bases: 13. CDR3 region: CSARGTPSGGLTYEQYF. The CDR3 coding sequence is TGCAGTGCTAGAGGGACTCCGAGCGGGGGCCTCACCTACGAGCAGTACTTC.

The CDR3 DNA is TGCAGTGCTAGAATCGGGGGCGCCAACTATGGCTACACCTTC. Protein sequence: CSARIGGANYGYTF. V usage is TRBV20-1 and J usage is TRBJ1-2; maybe TRBD1 (6 bases). Germline lookup yields CDR1 DFQATT and CDR2 SNEGSKA (reference sequence). V lost 2 bases, J lost 2 bases, and 12 bases lay in between. This CDR3 comprises 14 residues.

In the case of this clonotype: A junction end diverges from the germline sequence, so it may reflect a read error. This chain links TRBV11-1 with TRBJ2-7, with D maybe TRBD2 (6 bases). There are 12 residues in the CDR3. Per germline, CDR1 SGHAT and CDR2 FQDESV (reference sequence). Here the CDR3 reads CASILWRGEQYF. For the CDR3, the DNA is TGTGCCAGCATCTTATGGAGGGGCGAGCAGTACTTC.

The chain employs TRBV20-1 and TRBJ1-1; no clear D. Trimming shortened V by 6 bases and J by 3 bases, and 11 bases separated the two germline ends. There are 12 residues in the CDR3. Per germline, CDR1 DFQATT and CDR2 SNEGSKA (reference sequence). CDR3 loop: CSAQRRDTEAFF. For the CDR3, the DNA is TGCAGTGCCCAGCGGCGGGACACTGAAGCTTTCTTT.

This clonotype was counted between two and nine times. The V and J genes are TRBV20-1 and TRBJ2-3; D is unresolved. This CDR3 is built from 15 residues. V lost 0 bases and J 4 bases, leaving 14 bases between the germline ends. Germline values: CDR1 DFQATT, CDR2 SNEGSKA (reference sequence). This CDR3 reads CSAREWVLSADTQYF. Here the CDR3 DNA reads TGCAGTGCTAGAGAATGGGTCCTGTCAGCAGATACGCAGTATTTT.

In its sample, this clonotype was seen a few times. V is TRBV5-1 and J is TRBJ2-4; 14 positions match TRBD2. Germline V gene lookup returns CDR1 SGHRS and CDR2 YFSETQ. V lost 6 bases to trimming and J lost 1 base; unmatched junction nucleotides: 6. The CDR3 is 17 amino acids. The CDR3 DNA reads as TGCGCCAGCATGATAGGGACTAGCGGGGGCGCCAAAAACATTCAGTACTTC. It specifies CASMIGTSGGAKNIQYF.

This clonotype was detected a few times. This chain links TRBV11-2 with TRBJ2-3, with a tentative D call TRBD1 (6 bases). The germline V gene encodes CDR1 SGHAT and CDR2 FQNNGV. CDR3 length equals 18 residues. Deletions cut 5 bases from V and 2 bases from J, with 23 bases between. Written as DNA, the CDR3 is TGTGCCAGCAGCCCGCTCAGTCTTCGGGACATACACACAGATACGCAGTATTTT. It yields the protein CASSPLSLRDIHTDTQYF.

V is TRBV20-1 and J is TRBJ2-5; possible D gene TRBD2, 6 bases. Germline V gene data show CDR1 as DFQATT and CDR2 as SNEGSKA (reference sequence). Trimming took 5 bases from V and 11 from J, leaving 27 bases between them. This CDR3 has 15 residues. The CDR3, as DNA: TGCAGTGCTTTCCGTACGCCAACTAGCAGCAATGAGCAGTACTTC. Its translation: CSAFRTPTSSNEQYF.

V is TRBV7-2 and J is TRBJ1-6; 8 positions agree with TRBD1. Germline V gene sequence: CDR1 SGHTA, CDR2 FQGNSA. Trimming cost V 1 base and J 7 bases; bases outside gene matches: 6. The length of the CDR3 is 16 residues. The CDR3 region is CASSLGDRLANSPLHF. CDR3 in DNA: TGTGCCAGCAGCTTAGGGGACAGGTTGGCAAATTCACCCCTCCACTTT.

This clonotype was seen only a few times. This chain links TRBV20-1 with TRBJ1-2; 8 bases line up with TRBD1. CDR1 is DFQATT, CDR2 SNEGSKA, per germline (reference sequence). The J segment lost 8 bases and the V segment lost 3 bases, leaving 11 bases of the junction unmatched. This CDR3 spans 14 amino acids. This CDR3 reads CSASAGQGAGGYTF. CDR3 nucleotides: TGCAGTGCTAGTGCTGGCCAGGGGGCTGGAGGCTACACCTTC.

In regard to this clonotype: A much larger clone lies one base from this, so it may be a read error. The chain carries TRBV3-1 and TRBJ2-5, with 12 nucleotides matching TRBD2. The J call may be faulty, since TRBJ2-7 better matches the DNA end. Germline assignment: CDR1 LGHDT and CDR2 YNNKEL (reference sequence). This CDR3 has 14 amino acids. DNA of the CDR3: TGTGCCAGCAGTCGACTAGCGGGAGACCACGAGCAGTACTTC. The encoded protein is CASSRLAGDHEQYF.

This rearrangement joins TRBV7-2 to TRBJ2-3; D remains unclear. Trimming took off 5 bases at V and 5 bases at J, with 17 bases between the two ends. The CDR3 sequence is 15 residues long. Germline-derived CDR1 and CDR2 are SGHTA and FQGNSA. The CDR3 loop is CASSLDHIVIDTQYF. Here the CDR3 DNA reads TGTGCCAGCAGCCTGGACCATATAGTCATAGATACGCAGTATTTT. Full variable domain (outside the CDR3, taken from reference TRBV7-2 and TRBJ2-3): GAGVSQSPSNKVTEKGKDVELRCDPISGHTALYWYRQSLGQGLEFLIYFQGNSAPDKSGLPSDRFSAERTGGSVSTLTIQRTQQEDSAVYLCASSLDHIVIDTQYFGPGTRLTVL.

This clonotype was seen only a few times. V and J are TRBV6-5 and TRBJ2-4; D remains unclear. Germline CDR1 MNHEY, CDR2 SVGAGI. Trimming removed 6 bases from V and 14 bases from J, with 8 bases in between. This CDR3 contains 9 residues. CDR3: CASRDLEYF. CDR3 bases: TGTGCCAGCAGGGACCTAGAGTACTTC.

The J gene is TRBJ1-2, the V gene TRBV20-1; TRBD1 aligns across 8 bases. The CDR3 runs to 15 residues. V dropped 3 bases and J dropped 4; count of bases not matched to a gene: 10. Germline lookup yields CDR1 DFQATT and CDR2 SNEGSKA (reference sequence). CDR3 DNA sequence: TGCAGTGCTAGTGGGCCCCAGACAGGGGCCTATGGCTACACCTTC. Translated: CSASGPQTGAYGYTF.

The chain links TRBV15 to TRBJ2-5; 8 nucleotides agree with TRBD1. The CDR3 is 16 amino acids. Trimming removed 5 bases from V and 5 bases from J; junction bases left unmatched: 13. CDR1 and CDR2 (germline): LNHNV, YYDKDF (reference sequence). The CDR3 is CATSSRTGTPRETQYF. In DNA, the CDR3 is TGTGCCACCAGCTCCCGGACAGGGACCCCAAGGGAGACCCAGTACTTC.

The chain links TRBV5-1 to TRBJ2-7; 7 bases match TRBD2. Germline CDR1 SGHRS, CDR2 YFSETQ. The CDR3 is 15 amino acids. V gave up 0 bases and J gave up 2 bases; unmatched junction bases: 5. This chain's CDR3 is CASSLAAGETYEQYF. In nucleotides, the CDR3 is TGCGCCAGCAGCTTGGCCGCGGGGGAGACCTACGAGCAGTACTTC.

Comments on this clonotype: Given a much more abundant clone one base away, this may be a read error. The V gene is TRBV7-8, the J gene TRBJ2-4, with D hard to call. V dropped 3 bases and J dropped 9 bases, with 6 bases sitting between them. CDR3 length: 11 residues. Germline values: CDR1 SGHVS, CDR2 FQNEAQ. In nucleotides, the CDR3 is TGTGCCAGCAGCTTTGGAACCATTCAGTACTTC. Translated, it gives CASSFGTIQYF. Full variable domain (rest looked up from reference TRBV7-8 and TRBJ2-4): GAGVSQSPRYKVAKRGQDVALRCDPISGHVSLFWYQQALGQGPEFLTYFQNEAQLDKSGLPSDRFFAERPEGSVSTLKIQRTQQEDSAVYLCASSFGTIQYFGAGTRLSVL.

There are a few counts of this clonotype. The chain has TRBV10-2 and TRBJ2-1; D may be TRBD1 (6 bases). Germline CDR1 and CDR2: WSHSY and SAAADI. With 4 bases removed from V and 8 bases from J, the gap between germline ends came to 15 bases. This CDR3 contains 14 residues. The DNA of the CDR3 is TGCGCCAGCAGTGGAAGATGGGACACCGATGAGCAGTTCTTC. It codes for CASSGRWDTDEQFF.

The genes are TRBV28 and TRBJ2-7; 11 nucleotides line up with TRBD2. V shed 2 bases, J shed 0 bases, and the junction held 15 bases outside the gene matches. Per germline, CDR1 MDHEN and CDR2 SYDVKM. The CDR3 loop spans 20 amino acids. CDR3 DNA: TGTGCCAGCAGTTTACCCGAGGGGCTAGCGGGAGGAACATCCTCCTACGAGCAGTACTTC. Translated, it gives CASSLPEGLAGGTSSYEQYF.